These 28 T cell receptor beta chains originate from one sample sequenced in a study of synovial regulatory T cells in juvenile arthritis (dated by TCRdb to the mid-2010s). The library relied on the immunoSEQ multiplex PCR assay. This is the immuneACCESS table as TCRdb keeps it, with only in-frame sequences that have V and J called. A part of the clones is gone; compared with another copy, unresolved V genes explain less than half, and the rest is unexplained. The sample table records more than 9,500 clones. The ten largest clones add up to roughly 2% of the sample. Sequenced material: Treg cells from blood. The cell subset or site label corresponds to: remaining (HLA-DR-negative) circulating blood Treg cells. These receptors all come from a donor aged 2-30 years with juvenile idiopathic arthritis.

The chain recombines TRBV19 with TRBJ2-1. There are 15 residues in the CDR3. DNA is not on record. The germline gives CDR1 LNHDA, CDR2 SQIVND (reference sequence). CDR3: CASSIEGSEYNEQFF.

Measured by frequency, this clone is medium-sized (0.01 to 0.1%). V usage is TRBV27 and J usage is TRBJ2-4; TCRdb's assignment of TRBD2 cannot be checked, as there is no DNA. Germline lookup yields CDR1 MNHEY and CDR2 SMNVEV (reference sequence). The CDR3 covers 16 residues. No DNA sequence is on record. The CDR3 here is CASSLFGSEGGNIQYF.

According to its frequency, this clone is medium-sized. The chain links TRBV19 to TRBJ1-6. Per the germline V gene, CDR1 is LNHDA and CDR2 is SQIVND (reference sequence). The CDR3 contains 13 residues. The coding DNA is unavailable. The CDR3 sequence: CASSQGSASPLHF.

The V call is TRBV19, the J call TRBJ1-1. Germline-derived CDR1 and CDR2 are LNHDA and SQIVND (reference sequence). The length of the CDR3 is 13 residues. DNA for this receptor is not on file. CDR3 loop: CASSSAANTEAFF.

The J gene is TRBJ2-7, the V gene TRBV11-2; no DNA is available, so the TRBD2 call from TCRdb remains unchecked. Germline CDR1 is SGHAT and CDR2 is FQNNGV. The CDR3 is made up of 15 amino acids. This entry has no DNA. CDR3 sequence: CASSYSGGPSYEQYF.

The J gene is TRBJ1-2, the V gene TRBV5-1; TCRdb proposes TRBD1, but this gene call is untestable without DNA. The CDR3 is 14 amino acids. This entry has no DNA. Germline V lookup: CDR1 SGHRS, CDR2 YFSETQ. CDR3: CASSLTQGIDGYTF.

The chain couples TRBV18 to TRBJ2-7; TCRdb names TRBD1, which stays unverified in the absence of DNA. This CDR3 region has 15 residues. The nucleotide record is missing. Germline V gene lookup returns CDR1 KGHSH and CDR2 LQKENI. The CDR3 is CASSPPQGAYYEQYF.

The chain is built from TRBV10-3 and TRBJ2-1; lacking DNA, the TRBD2 call made by TCRdb goes unchecked. Germline CDR1 is ENHRY and CDR2 is SYGVKD. This CDR3 is built from 11 residues. Only the protein sequence is given. CDR3 residues: CAIGPGTRQFF.

The gene calls are TRBV6-6 and TRBJ2-2. The CDR3 covers 15 residues. No DNA sequence was recorded. Germline CDR1 is MNHNY and CDR2 is SVGAGI (reference sequence). CDR3 sequence: CASRAGTSRGGELFF.

V usage is TRBV15 and J usage is TRBJ2-1; TCRdb proposes TRBD1, but this gene call is untestable without DNA. The CDR3 covers 15 residues. No DNA has been recorded. The germline V gene encodes CDR1 LNHNV and CDR2 YYDKDF (reference sequence). CDR3 in amino acids: CATRLPGQGRNEQFF.

The chain employs TRBV10-1 and TRBJ2-5; TCRdb selects TRBD2, and the lack of DNA leaves this call unchecked. The CDR3 is 15 residues long. DNA for this receptor is not on file. Germline CDR1 reads WNHNN; CDR2 reads SYGVQD (reference sequence). CDR3 residues: CASSIAGGPHETQYF.

This chain uses TRBV6-5 with TRBJ2-3; without DNA, the TCRdb call of TRBD2 cannot be checked. CDR3 length equals 15 residues. DNA is not on record. The germline gives CDR1 MNHEY, CDR2 SVGAGI. The CDR3 region is CASSSRVRGTDTQYF.

Measured by frequency, this clone is medium-sized (0.01 to 0.1%). This chain joins TRBV5-1 and TRBJ1-2; lacking DNA, the TRBD1 call made by TCRdb goes unchecked. The length of the CDR3 is 16 residues. No DNA sequence was recorded. CDR1 SGHRS and CDR2 YFSETQ come from the germline V gene. CDR3 loop: CASSLASQGTNYGYTF.

This chain joins TRBV7-2 and TRBJ2-7; TCRdb names TRBD1, which stays unverified in the absence of DNA. Looked up from germline, CDR1 is SGHTA and CDR2 is FQGNSA. There are 17 residues in the CDR3. There is no recorded DNA. The CDR3 loop reads CASSWGFRTGDAYEQYF. Complete variable domain (other parts from reference TRBV7-2 and TRBJ2-7): GAGVSQSPSNKVTEKGKDVELRCDPISGHTALYWYRQSLGQGLEFLIYFQGNSAPDKSGLPSDRFSAERTGGSVSTLTIQRTQQEDSAVYLCASSWGFRTGDAYEQYFGPGTRLTVT.

The chain recombines TRBV7-2 with TRBJ2-3; TCRdb returns TRBD2, unconfirmable since there is no DNA. Per the germline V gene, CDR1 is SGHTA and CDR2 is FQGNSA. The CDR3 spans 17 residues. No DNA has been recorded. CDR3 sequence reads: CASSLGGSGGITDTQYF.

CDR3: CASSQDLGLRATNEKLFF. The rearrangement links TRBV4-3 to TRBJ1-4. The CDR3 runs 18 residues. No nucleotide data were recorded. Germline V lookup: CDR1 LGHNA, CDR2 YSLEER.

Its frequency marks this clone as medium-sized (0.01 to 0.1%). The chain uses TRBV5-4 and TRBJ1-1; without DNA, the TCRdb call of TRBD1 cannot be checked. Germline CDR1 reads SGHNT; CDR2 reads YYREEE (reference sequence). The CDR3 is 18 amino acids. No DNA was logged. The CDR3 loop reads CASSPGGGQGAGNTEAFF.

The J gene is TRBJ1-1, the V gene TRBV18. The germline CDR1 and CDR2 sequences are KGHSH and LQKENI. The CDR3 has 15 amino acids. The nucleotide record is missing. The CDR3 sequence: CASSIVWVSDTEAFF.

The chain carries TRBV7-9 and TRBJ1-1. The germline V gene encodes CDR1 SEHNR and CDR2 FQNEAQ (reference sequence). CDR3 length: 14 amino acids. No DNA accompanies this entry. The CDR3 here is CASSLAGLTLEAFF.

Judged by frequency, this clone is medium-sized (0.01 to 0.1%). The V call is TRBV4-1, the J call TRBJ1-5; TCRdb names TRBD1, which stays unverified in the absence of DNA. CDR1 MGHRA and CDR2 YSYEKL come from the germline V gene. This CDR3 region has 17 residues. The coding DNA is unavailable. The CDR3 sequence is CASSRGTGVQSNQPQHF.

This chain links TRBV21-1 with TRBJ2-7; the D call of TRBD2 rests on TCRdb alone, since no DNA is present to check it. TRBV21-1 is a known pseudogene. The CDR3 totals 14 residues. No DNA appears here. The CDR3 is CASSKRTGFYEQYF.

The chain couples TRBV5-1 to TRBJ2-1; the TCRdb D gene call, TRBD2, has no DNA to confirm it. This CDR3 has 15 amino acids. Nucleotide data are not available. In germline, CDR1 is SGHRS, CDR2 YFSETQ. CDR3 in amino acids: CASSLEGDGLNEQFF.

The genes are TRBV4-1 and TRBJ2-3; as DNA is missing, the TRBD2 call by TCRdb cannot be tested. CDR1 is MGHRA, CDR2 YSYEKL, per germline. There are 18 residues in the CDR3. No DNA was logged. CDR3 region: CASSPYTHAAGSTDTQYF.

The chain has TRBV7-9 and TRBJ1-1. CDR3 length: 11 residues. No DNA appears here. Germline V gene data show CDR1 as SEHNR and CDR2 as FQNEAQ (reference sequence). This CDR3 is CASSRNTEAFF.

The chain recombines TRBV18 with TRBJ1-1; TCRdb reports TRBD1, a call that lacks DNA to check it against. The CDR3 sequence is 13 residues long. The DNA is unrecorded. CDR1 and CDR2 from the germline V gene are KGHSH and LQKENI. CDR3 sequence: CASSRGQNTEAFF.

The genes are TRBV14 and TRBJ1-2; TCRdb names TRBD1, which stays unverified in the absence of DNA. The CDR3 is made up of 14 amino acids. DNA is not recorded here. CDR1 is SGHDN and CDR2 is FVKESK in the germline V gene. The CDR3 reads CASSTRTGVKGYTF.

CDR3: CASRPQRDYGYTF. The V and J genes are TRBV6-5 and TRBJ1-2. The CDR3 runs to 13 residues. Only the protein is available. From germline, CDR1 is MNHEY and CDR2 SVGAGI.

The V and J genes are TRBV5-1 and TRBJ2-5; TCRdb proposes TRBD2, but this gene call is untestable without DNA. The CDR3 has 16 amino acids. This entry has no DNA. Germline values: CDR1 SGHRS, CDR2 YFSETQ. The CDR3 is CASRRESGSLSYEQYF.